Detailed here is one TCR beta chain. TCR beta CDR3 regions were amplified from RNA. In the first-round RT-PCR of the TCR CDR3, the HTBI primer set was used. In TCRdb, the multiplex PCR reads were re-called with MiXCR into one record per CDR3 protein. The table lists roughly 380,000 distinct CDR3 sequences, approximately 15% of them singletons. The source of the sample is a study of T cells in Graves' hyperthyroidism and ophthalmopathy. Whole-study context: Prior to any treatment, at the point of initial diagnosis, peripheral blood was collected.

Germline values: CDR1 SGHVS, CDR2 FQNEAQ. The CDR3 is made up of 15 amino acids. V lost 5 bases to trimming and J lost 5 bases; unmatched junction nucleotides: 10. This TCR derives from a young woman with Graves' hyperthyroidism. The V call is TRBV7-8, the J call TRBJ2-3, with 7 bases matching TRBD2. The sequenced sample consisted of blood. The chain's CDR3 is CASSQTPTSEDTQYF. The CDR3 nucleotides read TGTGCCAGCAGCCAAACCCCTACTAGCGAAGATACGCAGTATTTT.